A single T cell receptor (beta chain) is shown here with its context. Its target is unknown. The sample belongs to a study of T-cell reconstitution after alpha-beta-depleted transplantation in children. Study results and limitations: When one year had passed after transplant, most T-cell counts and diversity came from newly produced T cells.

Using unique molecular identifiers, the investigators prepared the TCRbeta library. MiXCR was run by TCRdb on the PCR reads, yielding one entry per CDR3 protein. The data contain around 960,000 distinct CDR3 sequences, about 26% of them singletons. The V gene's germline CDR1 is SNHLY and CDR2 FYNNEI. The V gene lost 0 bases and the J gene lost 0 bases, with 6 bases spanning the gap. This CDR3 contains 15 residues. The clonotype was recovered from a boy under three years old who had a stem cell transplant for SCID, so the T cells may come from the graft donor. This specimen was PBMCs, mostly from graft donor cells, taken 360 days after TCRalphabeta/CD19-depleted stem cell transplant. V gene TRBV2 combines with J gene TRBJ1-5; D remains ambiguous. CDR3 nucleotide sequence: TGTGCCAGCAGTGAAGCCCCGTATAGCAATCAGCCCCAGCATTTT. Protein: CASSEAPYSNQPQHF.